The 27 T cell receptor beta chains in this list originate from one sample, sequenced in a study of CD8 T cells in ankylosing spondylitis. Each CDR3 protein gets one entry after TCRdb re-called the 5' RACE reads with MiXCR. The sample carries 300,000 to 350,000 distinct CDR3 sequences, roughly 12% recorded once. Input material: blood, either unsorted or a sorted T cell fraction (not recorded which). The receptors shown here come from a female donor with ankylosing spondylitis or in good health (not recorded which).

The table lists this clonotype with many counts. As DNA, the CDR3 is TGTGCCAGCAAATACTCCCCTACCAACACCGGGGAGCTGTTTTTT. Its protein is CASKYSPTNTGELFF. The V call is TRBV6-5, the J call TRBJ2-2, with no clear D. The germline V gene encodes CDR1 MNHEY and CDR2 SVGAGI. This CDR3 region has 15 residues. Trimming left V 7 bases short and J 2 bases short, with 14 bases between.

Here the CDR3 reads CASSLTRDRGLYEQYF. For the CDR3, the DNA is TGTGCCAGCAGCTTAACCCGGGACAGGGGGCTCTACGAGCAGTACTTC. This chain connects TRBV7-2 to TRBJ2-7; TRBD1 matches 12 bases. Trimming removed 2 bases from V and 3 bases from J; junction bases left unmatched: 5. Germline CDR1 is SGHTA and CDR2 is FQGNSA. The CDR3 extends over 16 amino acids. Full variable domain (remainder filled in from reference TRBV7-2 and TRBJ2-7): GAGVSQSPSNKVTEKGKDVELRCDPISGHTALYWYRQSLGQGLEFLIYFQGNSAPDKSGLPSDRFSAERTGGSVSTLTIQRTQQEDSAVYLCASSLTRDRGLYEQYFGPGTRLTVT.

This clonotype was observed at least ten times. The chain employs TRBV27 and TRBJ1-1; tentatively, D is TRBD1 (6 bases). The CDR3 runs 15 residues. Germline V gene data show CDR1 as MNHEY and CDR2 as SMNVEV (reference sequence). V was clipped by 7 bases and J by 6 bases, with 21 bases between them. This chain's CDR3 is CASTLLETGAPEAFF. The CDR3 region has the DNA TGTGCCAGCACCCTCCTCGAGACGGGGGCACCTGAAGCTTTCTTT.

The genes are TRBV20-1 and TRBJ1-5; D is ambiguous. The CDR3 totals 11 residues. V lost 6 bases and J 3 bases, leaving 6 bases between the germline ends. Germline CDR1 DFQATT, CDR2 SNEGSKA (reference sequence). CDR3 sequence: CSARTNQPQHF. The CDR3 bases are TGCAGTGCGAGAACCAATCAGCCCCAGCATTTT.

This rearrangement joins TRBV20-1 to TRBJ1-5, with 12 nucleotides matching TRBD1. Trimming cost V 6 bases and J 0 bases; bases outside gene matches: 18. The CDR3 has 20 residues. Germline values: CDR1 DFQATT, CDR2 SNEGSKA (reference sequence). The CDR3 DNA is TGCAGTGCACCGGGTCTCCCGGGACAGGGGGCGTTCGGTAGCAATCAGCCCCAGCATTTT. This codes for CSAPGLPGQGAFGSNQPQHF.

The CDR3 loop reads CSAAGTKGETQYF. CDR3 nucleotide sequence: TGCAGTGCAGCCGGGACCAAGGGGGAGACCCAGTACTTC. The rearrangement uses TRBV20-1 and TRBJ2-5; the D gene could be TRBD1 or TRBD2 (5 bases each). CDR3 length equals 13 residues. Germline V gene lookup returns CDR1 DFQATT and CDR2 SNEGSKA (reference sequence). Trimming stripped 6 bases from V and 5 bases from J, with 16 bases between.

This clonotype has a handful of counts. V is TRBV5-6 and J is TRBJ1-1; the D gene is possibly TRBD1 (5 bases). The V gene's germline CDR1 is SGHDT and CDR2 YYEEEE. The CDR3 is made up of 17 amino acids. V was pared by 4 bases and J by 0 bases, with 19 bases between. Written as DNA, the CDR3 is TGTGCCAGCAGCGCCCAGCCAGGGATGGGCCTGAACACTGAAGCTTTCTTT. Encoded protein: CASSAQPGMGLNTEAFF.

Ten or more counts support this clonotype. The chain employs TRBV4-3 and TRBJ2-1, with 7 bases that match TRBD1. Trimming removed 9 bases from V and 0 bases from J; junction bases left unmatched: 23. Per germline, CDR1 LGHNA and CDR2 YSLEER. CDR3 length: 20 amino acids. CDR3 in DNA: TGCGCCAGTAAAAGAGGGCAGGACAGGCATTTAGGAACCTCCTACAATGAGCAGTTCTTC. Encoded protein: CASKRGQDRHLGTSYNEQFF.

This clonotype has a count of ten or more. J is TRBJ2-3 and V is TRBV7-8; D might be TRBD2 (5 bases). V was clipped by 5 bases and J by 4 bases, with 19 bases between them. Germline V gene lookup returns CDR1 SGHVS and CDR2 FQNEAQ. The CDR3 totals 16 residues. This CDR3 reads CASSRPIRDYADTQYF. The CDR3 DNA reads as TGTGCCAGCAGCCGCCCAATCCGGGATTACGCAGATACGCAGTATTTT.

This clonotype was found many times. J is TRBJ1-5 and V is TRBV12-3 or TRBV12-4; perhaps TRBD1 as D (6 bases). The ends were cut back, 4 bases at V and 5 bases at J, with 12 bases in the middle. This CDR3 has 14 amino acids. CDR3 residues: CASSSDRLDQPQHF. The DNA for the CDR3 is TGTGCCAGCAGTTCCGACAGGCTTGATCAGCCCCAGCATTTT.

This clonotype has a single count. One end of the junction does not line up with germline, which may come from a read error. This chain links TRBV5-1 with TRBJ2-3; 9 bases agree with TRBD2. There are 16 residues in the CDR3. Germline V CDR1 and CDR2: SGHRS, YFSETQ. The CDR3: CAGSTGAGGSWDTQYF. The DNA of the CDR3 is TGCGCCGGCAGCACGGGAGCGGGAGGATCGTGGGATACGCAGTATTTT.

The V call is TRBV20-1, the J call TRBJ2-7; D unresolved. Germline CDR1 DFQATT, CDR2 SNEGSKA (reference sequence). V lost 6 bases to trimming and J lost 7 bases, with 16 bases between them. This CDR3 is built from 12 residues. The CDR3 DNA reads TGCAGTGCGGATACTATGATGGGGGAGCAGTACTTC. Its protein product is CSADTMMGEQYF.

Here the CDR3 reads CASSPQRGRGEKLFF. The CDR3 nucleotides read TGTGCCAGCAGCCCCCAGCGGGGGCGGGGGGAAAAACTGTTTTTT. This sequence joins TRBV4-2 and TRBJ1-4, with D possibly being TRBD1 (6 bases). The CDR3 loop spans 15 amino acids. The germline CDR1 and CDR2 sequences are LGHNA and YNFKEQ. V lost 4 bases and J 8 bases, leaving 17 bases between the germline ends.

This clonotype has just a few counts. The gene calls are TRBV3-1 and TRBJ2-1; 9 nucleotides align to TRBD1. V trimming: 0 bases; J trimming: 3 bases; junction bases outside the gene matches: 3. This CDR3 comprises 16 residues. Germline CDR1 is LGHDT and CDR2 is YNNKEL (reference sequence). CDR3 protein: CASSQELDRGYNEQFF. The CDR3 DNA follows: TGTGCCAGCAGCCAAGAACTGGACAGGGGCTACAATGAGCAGTTCTTC.

The table lists this clonotype with many counts. This chain links TRBV20-1 with TRBJ2-1; 8 bases line up with TRBD2. V shed 2 bases, J shed 4 bases, and the junction held 7 bases outside the gene matches. Germline CDR1 is DFQATT and CDR2 is SNEGSKA (reference sequence). The CDR3 consists of 15 residues. The CDR3 sequence: CSARPSGTRYNEQFF. DNA of the CDR3: TGCAGTGCTAGACCATCCGGGACTAGATACAATGAGCAGTTCTTC.

This clonotype was counted between two and nine times. The chain carries TRBV6-1 and TRBJ2-3; D is ambiguous. The V end was cut by 5 bases, the J end by 1 base, with 13 bases between. Germline V gives CDR1 MNHNS, CDR2 SASEGT. The CDR3 runs to 15 residues. The CDR3 DNA reads TGTGCCAGCAGTCCCTTTCGCCCGGGCACAGATACGCAGTATTTT. Translating it yields CASSPFRPGTDTQYF.

The table lists this clonotype with many counts. The chain couples TRBV10-3 to TRBJ2-1, with a weak D call TRBD2 (7 bases). The CDR3 length is 16 residues. V lost 5 bases and J lost 2, with 16 bases in between. The germline CDR1 and CDR2 sequences are ENHRY and SYGVKD. The CDR3 region has the DNA TGTGCCATCAGTCCTAAAGCGGGACATCCCTACAATGAGCAGTTCTTC. It is translated as CAISPKAGHPYNEQFF.

This clonotype has just one count. It may be a read error: a sequence one base away is much more abundant. The gene calls are TRBV20-1 and TRBJ2-5; D perhaps matches TRBD2 (5 bases). Germline V gene sequence: CDR1 DFQATT, CDR2 SNEGSKA (reference sequence). There are 12 residues in the CDR3. CDR3 protein: CSARAGRETLYF. The DNA for the CDR3 is TGCAGTGCTAGGGCCGGTAGGGAGACCCTGTACTTC.

The rearrangement links TRBV11-2 to TRBJ2-7; tentative D call: TRBD1 (6 bases). From germline, CDR1 is SGHAT and CDR2 FQNNGV. The CDR3 has 19 amino acids. V dropped 1 base and J dropped 0 bases, with 22 bases sitting between them. The CDR3 region is CASSLVRPGTRDRSYEQYF. The CDR3 DNA follows: TGTGCCAGCAGCTTAGTTCGTCCAGGGACAAGGGACCGCTCCTACGAGCAGTACTTC.

V is TRBV10-3 and J is TRBJ1-1; D call uncertain. The germline gives CDR1 ENHRY, CDR2 SYGVKD. This CDR3 has 15 residues. The V and J ends lost 6 bases and 0 bases respectively, with 14 bases between them. The CDR3 DNA sequence: TGTGCCATCAGCCCTTTGGGGTGGCTGAACACTGAAGCTTTCTTT. Its translation is CAISPLGWLNTEAFF.

About this clonotype itself: Being one base from a much bigger clone, this may be a read error. The V gene is TRBV7-9, the J gene TRBJ2-5; unclear D gene. Germline lookup yields CDR1 SEHNR and CDR2 FQNEAQ (reference sequence). The length of the CDR3 is 12 residues. In nucleotides, the CDR3 is TGTGCCAGCAGCTCACCTTCAGAGACCCGGTACTTC. Protein sequence: CASSSPSETRYF.

This clonotype showed up many times. The J gene is TRBJ1-2, the V gene TRBV5-1; TRBD1 aligns across 7 bases. This CDR3 is 14 amino acids long. Looked up from germline, CDR1 is SGHRS and CDR2 is YFSETQ. V lost 0 bases to trimming and J lost 4 bases; unmatched junction nucleotides: 3. The CDR3 bases are TGCGCCAGCAGCTTGGAGGGACAGTCCTATGGCTACACCTTC. Protein: CASSLEGQSYGYTF.

This clonotype was seen repeatedly, ten times or more. The V gene is TRBV14, the J gene TRBJ1-1, with no clear D. This CDR3 has 14 residues. Per the germline V gene, CDR1 is SGHDN and CDR2 is FVKESK. The germline V and J ends were trimmed by 1 base and 1 base, with 7 bases remaining between them. The chain's CDR3 is CASSQVLGNTEAFF. CDR3 nucleotides: TGTGCCAGCAGCCAAGTGCTAGGGAACACTGAAGCTTTCTTT.

This clonotype was recorded many times. This CDR3 is CSASNPSGISYEQYF. In nucleotides, the CDR3 is TGCAGTGCTTCAAATCCTAGCGGGATCTCCTACGAGCAGTACTTC. The chain links TRBV20-1 to TRBJ2-7; 9 bases match TRBD2. V dropped 5 bases and J dropped 0; count of bases not matched to a gene: 8. This CDR3 has 15 amino acids. CDR1 and CDR2 (germline): DFQATT, SNEGSKA (reference sequence).

The CDR3 protein is CASSLVGLANPSYEQYF. The CDR3 nucleotides read TGTGCCAGCAGCCTTGTGGGACTAGCAAACCCCTCCTACGAGCAGTACTTC. This chain connects TRBV12-3 or TRBV12-4 to TRBJ2-7; 9 bases are shared with TRBD2. CDR3 size: 17 residues. J gave up 0 bases and V 6 bases, and 12 bases lay outside the gene matches.

This clonotype was seen ten or more times. The chain combines TRBV20-1 with TRBJ2-4; 7 nucleotides agree with TRBD1. CDR3 length equals 15 residues. The junction had 6 bases not matched to a gene; V was cut back by 2 bases and J by 2 bases. Per germline, CDR1 DFQATT and CDR2 SNEGSKA (reference sequence). The DNA of the CDR3 is TGCAGTGCTAGACCGAAACAGGGGACCAAAAACATTCAGTACTTC. Translation: CSARPKQGTKNIQYF.

The chain employs TRBV7-8 and TRBJ1-5; unclear D gene. V was trimmed by 2 bases and J by 5 bases, leaving 7 bases between them. The CDR3 is made up of 13 amino acids. CDR1 and CDR2 from the germline V gene are SGHVS and FQNEAQ. CDR3 DNA: TGTGCCAGCAGCTTACAGAGAGATCAGCCCCAGCATTTT. This translates into CASSLQRDQPQHF.